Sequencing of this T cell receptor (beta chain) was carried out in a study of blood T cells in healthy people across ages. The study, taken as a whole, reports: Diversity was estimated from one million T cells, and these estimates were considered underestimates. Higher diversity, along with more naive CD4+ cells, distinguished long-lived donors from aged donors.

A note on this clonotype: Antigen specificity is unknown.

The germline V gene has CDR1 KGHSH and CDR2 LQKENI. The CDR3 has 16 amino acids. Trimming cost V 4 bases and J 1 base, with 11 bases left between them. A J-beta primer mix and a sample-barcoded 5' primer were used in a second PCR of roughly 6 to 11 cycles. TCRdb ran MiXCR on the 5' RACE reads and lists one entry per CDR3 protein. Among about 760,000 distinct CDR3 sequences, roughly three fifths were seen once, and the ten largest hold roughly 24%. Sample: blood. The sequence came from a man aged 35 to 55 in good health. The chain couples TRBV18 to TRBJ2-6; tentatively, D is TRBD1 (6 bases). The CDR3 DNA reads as TGTGCCAGCTCACGCCGGACAGATTCTGGGGCCAACGTCCTGACTTTC. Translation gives CASSRRTDSGANVLTF.